A single sample is the source of the 3 T cell receptor beta chains below, sequenced in a study of T cell repertoires in cytomegalovirus infection. These receptors have no known antigen. From the reads, TCRdb called clonotypes with MiXCR, one entry per CDR3 protein. The data contain 700,000 to 950,000 distinct CDR3 sequences, 32% of them singletons. The specimen comprised cultured CD8+ T cells from PBMCs, sampled from culture after CMV antigen stimulation. All receptors derive from a human donor in good health (CMV status not recorded). Some clones in this sample may be carry-over from other donors' samples.

Many counts were recorded for this clonotype. The V call is TRBV7-9, the J call TRBJ1-1; 7 bases are a match to TRBD1. The germline CDR1 and CDR2 sequences are SEHNR and FQNEAQ (reference sequence). The trim removed 4 bases at V and 7 bases at J, leaving 9 bases unmatched. The CDR3 is made up of 14 amino acids. The CDR3, as DNA: TGTGCCAGCAGCTACACAGGGGAATCAAATGAAGCTTTCTTT. This translates into CASSYTGESNEAFF.

V gene TRBV10-3 combines with J gene TRBJ2-1; 7 bases fit TRBD1. CDR3 size: 15 residues. V trimming: 2 bases; J trimming: 6 bases; junction bases outside the gene matches: 7. Germline assignment: CDR1 ENHRY and CDR2 SYGVKD. The CDR3 spells CAISERGQLGNEQFF. The CDR3 DNA reads TGTGCCATCAGTGAGAGGGGACAGTTGGGCAATGAGCAGTTCTTC.

The gene calls are TRBV5-8 and TRBJ2-3, with 11 bases that match TRBD2. V shed 3 bases, J shed 4 bases, and the junction held 13 bases outside the gene matches. Germline CDR1 SGHTS, CDR2 YDEGEE. This CDR3 has 18 residues. Here the CDR3 DNA reads TGTGCCAGCAGCTCCCTAGCGGGGGGCCTCCTCCCCCCAGATACGCAGTATTTT. It is translated as CASSSLAGGLLPPDTQYF.